This is a list of T cell receptor beta chains from one sample in a study of regulatory T cells in long-lasting Graves disease. MiXCR, run by TCRdb on the multiplex PCR reads, gives a single entry per CDR3 protein. This repertoire shows around 480,000 distinct CDR3 sequences, 15% to 20% found once; its top ten account for more than 20%. The data also belong to a second study, concerning T cells in Graves' hyperthyroidism and ophthalmopathy.

Sequenced material: peripheral blood mononuclear cells (PBMCs), taken at new diagnosis, from a patient treated with antithyroid drugs. These receptors came from a woman aged 35-60 years with Graves disease. The CDR3 runs from the conserved cysteine through the conserved F or W. A D gene is named only where the DNA matches it firmly. Rows give clone size only sometimes, using once, few, many, or a class for an expanded clone.

>TRBD1|few|TRBV6-1|TRBJ1-5
TGTGCCAGCAGCCCCAGACAGGGGTATGATCAGCCCCAGCATTTT
CASSPRQGYDQPQHF
>.|once|TRBV13|TRBJ1-2
TGTGCCAGCAGCCCCAGGACGGTCGGATATGGCTACACCTTC
CASSPRTVGYGYTF
>.|.|TRBV4-1|TRBJ1-2
TGCGCCAGCAGCCCACAGGGCCCTCTAGCCTATGGCTACACCTTC
CASSPQGPLAYGYTF
>.|many|TRBV11-2|TRBJ1-2
TGTGCCAGCAGCCAGAACTATGGCTACACCTTC
CASSQNYGYTF
>TRBD2|.|TRBV6-5|TRBJ2-1
TGTGCCAGCAGTTACACTAGCGGTTACAATGGGCAGTTCTTC
CASSYTSGYNGQFF
>TRBD2|many|TRBV18|TRBJ2-2
TGTGCCAGCTCACGACGGACTAGCGAGCAAGGGGAGCTGTTTTTT
CASSRRTSEQGELFF
>.|many|TRBV12-3/TRBV12-4|TRBJ1-5
TGTGCCAGCAATTTACAGGGATTTTATCAGCCCCAGCATTTT
CASNLQGFYQPQHF
>.|few|TRBV11-2|TRBJ1-1
TGTGCCAGCAGCTCCCAGGTCGGGGACACTGAAGCTTTCTTT
CASSSQVGDTEAFF
>.|once|TRBV11-3|TRBJ2-1
TGTGCCAGCAGCTTAAAAGGTGGCCATGAGCAGTTCTTC
CASSLKGGHEQFF
>.|.|TRBV29-1|TRBJ1-5
TGCAGCGTTGCACCAGAACCCAATCAGCCCCAGCATTTT
CSVAPEPNQPQHF
>TRBD2|many|TRBV12-3/TRBV12-4|TRBJ2-1
TGTGCCAGCAGTTTTGCGGGGGAAAAGGACAATGAGCAGTTCTTC
CASSFAGEKDNEQFF
>.|few|TRBV29-1|TRBJ1-2
TGCAGCGGTCGTCAGGCCGGCTACACCTTC
CSGRQAGYTF
>.|few|TRBV19|TRBJ2-2
TGTGCCAGTAGTATCTCCCTGTACACCGGGGAGCTGTTTTTT
CASSISLYTGELFF
>.|many|TRBV3-1|TRBJ2-1
TGTGCCAGCAGCCCCTCGGGGGGCGGAAATGAGCAGTTCTTC
CASSPSGGGNEQFF
>.|many|TRBV20-1|TRBJ2-3
TGCAGTGCTAGTCGGGGGGCCCACACAGATACGCAGTATTTT
CSASRGAHTDTQYF
>.|many|TRBV10-3|TRBJ1-2
TGTGCCATCAGGGACGGGGGCTCGGACTATGGCTACACCTTC
CAIRDGGSDYGYTF
>.|.|TRBV27|TRBJ2-3
TGTGCCAGCAGTTTAAGGGACCCTTTCTTCACAGATACGCAGTATTTT
CASSLRDPFFTDTQYF
>TRBD1|.|TRBV6-4|TRBJ1-2
TGTGCCAGCAGTGACTCGACAGGGGGAGGCTACACCTTC
CASSDSTGGGYTF
>TRBD1|many|TRBV3-1|TRBJ1-1
TGTGCCAGCAGCCACAGGACAGGGGGCTTCACTGAAGCTTTCTTT
CASSHRTGGFTEAFF
>.|many|TRBV6-5|TRBJ2-3
TGTGCCAGCAGTTACGGGGCGGGAGATACGCAGTATTTT
CASSYGAGDTQYF
>.|many|TRBV28|TRBJ1-2
TGTGCCAGCAGTCCCATCGGAGCAGGCGGCTACACCTTC
CASSPIGAGGYTF
>.|.|TRBV15|TRBJ1-4
TGTGCCACCAGCAGAGTAACCGGGGAAAAACTGTTTTTT
CATSRVTGEKLFF
>.|.|TRBV29-1|TRBJ2-5
TGCAGCGTTGAATGGGCTAGGGGTGCCCAAGAGATCCAGTACTTC
CSVEWARGAQEIQYF
>TRBD1|.|TRBV3-1|TRBJ1-5
TGTGCCAGCAGCCAATCCGGGACAGGGCTCAGCACCAATCAGCCCCAGCATTTT
CASSQSGTGLSTNQPQHF
>.|.|TRBV7-2|TRBJ1-5
TGTGCCAGCAGTCTAGGGATCAGGGATAGCAATCAGCCCCAGCATTTT
CASSLGIRDSNQPQHF
>.|few|TRBV7-9|TRBJ1-5
TGTGCCAGCAGCCCCGGAGAGGGTTTTGGTCAGCCCCAGCATTTT
CASSPGEGFGQPQHF
>.|few|TRBV5-5|TRBJ1-4
TGTGCCAGCACCTCAGGGCAGTGGGAAAAACTGTTTTTT
CASTSGQWEKLFF
>.|many|TRBV27|TRBJ2-7
TGTGCCAGCAGTTTATCGGGCCGCCACCACGAGCAGTACTTC
CASSLSGRHHEQYF
>.|.|TRBV12-3/TRBV12-4|TRBJ2-7
TGTGCCAGCAGCCACTCGGCCAGCAGGTCCTACGAGCAGTACTTC
CASSHSASRSYEQYF
>.|few|TRBV20-1|TRBJ2-1
TGCAGTGCTACCCAGGCTGGGTACTACAATGAGCAGTTCTTC
CSATQAGYYNEQFF
>.|.|TRBV5-1|TRBJ1-1
TGCGCCAGCAGCTTGAACACGATGAACACTGAAGCTTTCTTT
CASSLNTMNTEAFF
>TRBD1|many|TRBV6-5|TRBJ1-6
TGTGCCAGCAGTTACTCGGGACAGGGTTCTTCACCCCTCCACTTT
CASSYSGQGSSPLHF
>.|few|TRBV12-3/TRBV12-4|TRBJ2-7
TGTGCCAGCAGTTTAGGTGGCGAGCGGTACTTC
CASSLGGERYF
>.|few|TRBV4-1|TRBJ2-5
TGCGCCAGCAGCCAAGTTGGCCGACACCAAGAGACCCAGTACTTC
CASSQVGRHQETQYF
>.|few|TRBV4-1|TRBJ1-1
TGCGCCAGCAGCCAAGGGCTGAAGGGTGAGGCTTTCTTT
CASSQGLKGEAFF
>TRBD1|many|TRBV6-5|TRBJ1-1
TGTGCCAGCAGTTACTCCCCAGGGGGTTTGAACACTGAAGCTTTCTTT
CASSYSPGGLNTEAFF
>TRBD1|.|TRBV3-1|TRBJ1-1
TGTGCCAGCAGCCAAGATTTGGGACAGGGGGCGGGCACTGAAGCTTTCTTT
CASSQDLGQGAGTEAFF
>.|.|TRBV5-1|TRBJ2-4
TGCACCAGCAGCTTAGAGATAGCCAAAAACATTCAGTACTTC
CTSSLEIAKNIQYF
>TRBD1|many|TRBV12-3/TRBV12-4|TRBJ1-1
TGTGCCAGTATGGGACAGGGTAAGGTGAACACTGAAGCTTTCTTT
CASMGQGKVNTEAFF
>TRBD1|few|TRBV7-9|TRBJ2-7
TGTGCCAGCAGCTTAGGGGGGACAGGGCCCGAGCAGTACTTC
CASSLGGTGPEQYF
>.|once|TRBV13|TRBJ1-1
TGTGCCAGCAGCGGGCAAGGACCAAGCACTGAAGCTTTCTTT
CASSGQGPSTEAFF
>.|.|TRBV20-1|TRBJ2-7
TGCAGTGCTTACGGGTCTCGGGGAGGCTCCTACGAGCAGTACTTC
CSAYGSRGGSYEQYF
>.|few|TRBV3-1|TRBJ1-5
TGTGCCAGCAGCCAAGCGGGAGGAAGGAGCACTCAGCCCCAGCATTTT
CASSQAGGRSTQPQHF
>.|.|TRBV3-1|TRBJ1-2
TGTGCCAGCAGCCAAGTAAGAGGGGCCTATGGCTACACCTTC
CASSQVRGAYGYTF
>TRBD1|few|TRBV7-8|TRBJ1-5
TGTGCCAGCAGCTTAGCTGAACCGGGACAGGGATTCCAGCCCCAGCATTTT
CASSLAEPGQGFQPQHF
>TRBD1|many|TRBV28|TRBJ2-7
TGTGCCAGCAGTAGGGGGCTCGACGAGCAGTACTTC
CASSRGLDEQYF
>.|few|TRBV12-5|TRBJ2-1
TGTGCTAGTGGTTTGGTACTAGGACCTCCGACAGTCTCCTACAATGAGCAGTTCTTC
CASGLVLGPPTVSYNEQFF
>.|.|TRBV18|TRBJ1-3
TGTGCCAGCTCACCACAGGGACTTGGAAACACCATATATTTT
CASSPQGLGNTIYF
>TRBD1|many|TRBV12-3/TRBV12-4|TRBJ1-4
TGTGCCAGCAGCAGACAGGGTTGGGAAAAACTGTTTTTT
CASSRQGWEKLFF
>.|.|TRBV20-1|TRBJ2-4
TGCAGTGCTGCGGGTGGGATCCGGGGCGATCAGTACTTC
CSAAGGIRGDQYF
>TRBD1|many|TRBV12-3/TRBV12-4|TRBJ1-4
TGTGCCAGCAGTGGGTCGGACAGGGTAAATGAAAAACTGTTTTTT
CASSGSDRVNEKLFF
>.|.|TRBV11-2|TRBJ2-3
TGTGCCAGCAGCTTGAGAATGTTCGATTCAACAGATACGCAGTATTTT
CASSLRMFDSTDTQYF
>.|.|TRBV5-1|TRBJ2-6
TGCGCCAGCAGCCCGGGCGGGGGAGGGGGCGCGTCCGGGGCCAACGTCCTGACTTTC
CASSPGGGGGASGANVLTF
>.|many|TRBV6-5|TRBJ2-7
TGTGCCAGCAGTTCCCTTGGTCCTATCTACGAGCAGTACTTC
CASSSLGPIYEQYF
>.|.|TRBV12-3/TRBV12-4|TRBJ1-1
TGTGCCAGCAGGATTAACACTGAAGCTTTCTTT
CASRINTEAFF
>.|few|TRBV6-5|TRBJ2-5
TGTGCCAGCAGTTATTCGGGGGCCATCCAAGAGACCCAGTACTTC
CASSYSGAIQETQYF
>.|few|TRBV19|TRBJ1-1
TGTGCCAGTAGTATGAGTATGAACACTGAAGCTTTCTTT
CASSMSMNTEAFF
>.|.|TRBV10-3|TRBJ2-7
TGTGCCACCACACTGAGGGTGAGCTCCTACGAGCAGTACTTC
CATTLRVSSYEQYF